Below, 7 T cell receptor beta chains from the same sample are listed, as sequenced in a study of control samples from healthy donors and cancer patients. Libraries were prepared by immunoSEQ multiplex PCR; TCRdb keeps only in-frame clonotypes and omits some of them. The table lists over 150,000 clones, 90% to 95% of them singletons, with roughly 1.3% in the top ten. Sequences were obtained from blood. Every receptor here comes from a woman aged 18-30 years in good health.

This sequence joins TRBV5-6 and TRBJ2-7; D possibly matches TRBD1 or TRBD2 (5 bases each). V was shortened by 3 bases and J by 0 bases, with 13 bases between the two germline ends. This CDR3 region has 15 residues. CDR1 and CDR2 (germline): SGHDT, YYEEEE. In nucleotides, the CDR3 is TGTGCCAGCAGCTCGGTCGGGGCCCACTCCTACGAGCAGTACTTC. Protein product: CASSSVGAHSYEQYF.

The sample holds one count of this clone. The J gene is TRBJ2-7, the V gene TRBV7-9; D is ambiguous. Germline V lookup: CDR1 SEHNR, CDR2 FQNEAQ (reference sequence). This CDR3 contains 13 residues. The V end was cut by 5 bases, the J end by 3 bases, with 11 bases between. CDR3 coding DNA: TGTGCCAGCAGCCCCGATGGGTACTACGAGCAGTACTTC. Translated, it gives CASSPDGYYEQYF.

V is TRBV12-3 or TRBV12-4 and J is TRBJ1-1; D is uncertain. Trimming stripped 6 bases from V and 6 bases from J, with 11 bases between. The CDR3 loop spans 12 amino acids. CDR3 sequence reads: CASSPPGSEAFF. In nucleotides, the CDR3 is TGTGCCAGCAGCCCCCCCGGCTCTGAAGCTTTCTTT.

V usage is TRBV20-1 and J usage is TRBJ2-1, with 10 bases identical to TRBD2. This CDR3 region has 17 residues. The V and J ends lost 3 bases and 8 bases, in that order; junction bases with no gene match: 16. Germline-derived CDR1 and CDR2 are DFQATT and SNEGSKA (reference sequence). The CDR3 bases are TGCAGTGCTAGTTCCCCCTTGGTTAGCGGGAGGATCGATGAGCAGTTCTTC. It is translated as CSASSPLVSGRIDEQFF.

This chain uses TRBV6-1 with TRBJ2-7, with TRBD1 matching over 7 bases. The CDR3 has 15 residues. V shed 2 bases, J shed 1 base, and the junction held 5 bases outside the gene matches. CDR1 and CDR2 from the germline V gene are MNHNS and SASEGT. The chain's CDR3 is CASSERSGQSYEQYF. DNA for the CDR3: TGTGCCAGCAGTGAACGGTCGGGACAGTCCTACGAGCAGTACTTC.

The chain joins TRBV10-1 to TRBJ1-5; D unclear. Germline V lookup: CDR1 WNHNN, CDR2 SYGVQD (reference sequence). This CDR3 comprises 12 residues. Trimming left V 5 bases short and J 1 base short, with 3 bases between. Here the CDR3 DNA reads TGCGCCAGCAGTAGGAGCAATCAGCCCCAGCATTTT. This sequence encodes CASSRSNQPQHF.

J is TRBJ1-2 and V is TRBV19; weak D call: TRBD1 (5 bases). Trimming pared 10 bases from V and 2 bases from J, leaving 20 bases between. Germline CDR1 is LNHDA and CDR2 is SQIVND (reference sequence). This CDR3 comprises 15 residues. The CDR3 region has the DNA TGTGCCACTCAACTGCAGGGTAAAGGAAACTATGGCTACACCTTC. Amino acid sequence: CATQLQGKGNYGYTF.